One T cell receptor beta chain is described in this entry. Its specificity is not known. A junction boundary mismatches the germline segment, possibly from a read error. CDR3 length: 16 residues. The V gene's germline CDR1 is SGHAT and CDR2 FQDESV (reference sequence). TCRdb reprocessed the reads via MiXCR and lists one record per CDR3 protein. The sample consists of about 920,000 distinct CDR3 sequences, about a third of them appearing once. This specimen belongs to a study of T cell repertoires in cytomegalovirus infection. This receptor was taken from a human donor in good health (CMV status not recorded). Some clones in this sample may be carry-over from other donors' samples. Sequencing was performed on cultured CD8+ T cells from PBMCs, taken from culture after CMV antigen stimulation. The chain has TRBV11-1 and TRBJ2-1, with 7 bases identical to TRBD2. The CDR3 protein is CASSLAAGLAYDEQFF. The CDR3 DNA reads TGTGCCAGCAGCCTGGCAGCGGGGTTGGCCTACGATGAGCAGTTCTTC.